The 23 T cell receptor beta chains below all came from one sample that was sequenced in a study of response to subunit inactivated influenza vaccine. TCRdb reprocessed the RT-PCR reads via MiXCR and lists one record per CDR3 protein. Here the sample spans 550,000 to 800,000 distinct CDR3 sequences, about 15% being singletons. The sequencing here drew on PBMCs from blood, taken roughly 13 days after vaccination. The receptors shown here come from a man aged 45 to 65 who received an inactivated influenza vaccine.

This clonotype appeared many times. This chain connects TRBV20-1 to TRBJ2-3; 7 nucleotides align to TRBD1. CDR1 and CDR2 from the germline V gene are DFQATT and SNEGSKA (reference sequence). The trim removed 5 bases at V and 2 bases at J, leaving 10 bases unmatched. The CDR3 is made up of 15 amino acids. The CDR3 region has the DNA TGCAGTGCTGGAAGACCGGGACAGAACACAGATACGCAGTATTTT. The encoded protein is CSAGRPGQNTDTQYF.

This clonotype came up a few times. The gene calls are TRBV11-2 and TRBJ1-1; 7 bases are a match to TRBD1. The CDR3 is made up of 15 amino acids. Germline loops: CDR1 SGHAT, CDR2 FQNNGV. J lost 0 bases, V lost 3 bases, and 4 bases had no gene match. In nucleotides, the CDR3 is TGTGCCAGCAGCTTGGCAGGGGGAATGAACACTGAAGCTTTCTTT. Translated, it gives CASSLAGGMNTEAFF.

J is TRBJ1-5 and V is TRBV20-1; D is possibly TRBD1 (5 bases). V lost 0 bases and J 5 bases, leaving 17 bases between the germline ends. The germline CDR1 and CDR2 sequences are DFQATT and SNEGSKA (reference sequence). The CDR3 runs to 16 residues. CDR3 sequence (DNA): TGCAGTGCTAGAGATCTTAGTCAGGGAGACCATCAGCCCCAGCATTTT. Protein sequence: CSARDLSQGDHQPQHF.

This sequence joins TRBV7-7 and TRBJ2-7; 11 positions agree with TRBD1. The CDR3 extends over 17 amino acids. Unmatched junction bases numbered 11, after V lost 1 base and J lost 6 bases. Germline V gene sequence: CDR1 SSHAT, CDR2 FNYEAQ (reference sequence). The chain's CDR3 is CASSLGSPGQGGGEQYF. The CDR3 nucleotides read TGTGCCAGCAGCTTAGGATCTCCGGGACAGGGGGGTGGCGAGCAGTACTTC.

This chain connects TRBV7-2 to TRBJ2-1, with 12 bases lining up with TRBD2. The V and J ends lost 5 bases and 12 bases, in that order; junction bases with no gene match: 14. The germline CDR1 and CDR2 sequences are SGHTA and FQGNSA. This CDR3 region has 16 residues. In nucleotides, the CDR3 is TGTGCCAGCAGCCCCACTCTACTAGCGGGAGGTGGACGGCAGTTCTTC. Translation: CASSPTLLAGGGRQFF. Filled out from reference TRBV7-2 and TRBJ2-1, the complete variable domain reads GAGVSQSPSNKVTEKGKDVELRCDPISGHTALYWYRQSLGQGLEFLIYFQGNSAPDKSGLPSDRFSAERTGGSVSTLTIQRTQQEDSAVYLCASSPTLLAGGGRQFFGPGTRLTVL.

In this sample, this clonotype turned up a few times. The chain recombines TRBV6-2 or TRBV6-3 with TRBJ2-5; TRBD2 matches 11 bases. This CDR3 spans 16 amino acids. The V gene end was trimmed by 5 bases and the J gene end by 3 bases; junction bases not matched to a gene: 8. In germline, CDR1 is MNHEY, CDR2 SVGEGT. CDR3 region: CASSIPAGLAEETQYF. The CDR3 coding sequence is TGTGCCAGCAGTATACCCGCGGGACTAGCGGAAGAGACCCAGTACTTC.

This chain links TRBV28 with TRBJ1-1; 7 nucleotides line up with TRBD1. The germline CDR1 and CDR2 sequences are MDHEN and SYDVKM. The CDR3 contains 15 residues. CDR3 amino acids: CAAGGQGYGFTEAFF. In DNA form, the CDR3 reads TGTGCAGCAGGGGGGCAAGGTTATGGATTCACTGAAGCTTTCTTT.

The rearrangement uses TRBV6-1 and TRBJ1-2; 8 bases agree with TRBD1. Germline assignment: CDR1 MNHNS and CDR2 SASEGT. The CDR3 is made up of 14 amino acids. V was clipped by 7 bases and J by 4 bases; unmatched bases: 8. The CDR3 DNA follows: TGTGCCAGCACCCCGGCAGGGGGCGGCTATGGCTACACCTTC. This gives the protein CASTPAGGGYGYTF.

V is TRBV5-1 and J is TRBJ1-1; no firm D call. CDR1 SGHRS and CDR2 YFSETQ come from the germline V gene. V lost 3 bases and J 4 bases, leaving 13 bases between the germline ends. The CDR3 is made up of 14 amino acids. Here the CDR3 reads CASSSQSERTEAFF. The CDR3 DNA sequence: TGCGCCAGCAGCTCCCAGTCGGAACGCACTGAAGCTTTCTTT.

This clonotype was detected many times. The chain has TRBV12-3 or TRBV12-4 and TRBJ2-7; the match to TRBD1 covers 10 bases. The CDR3 is made up of 15 amino acids. The J segment lost 3 bases and the V segment lost 6 bases, leaving 8 bases of the junction unmatched. CDR3 DNA sequence: TGTGCCAGCAGCACTGCCGGGACAGGGGTCTACGAGCAGTACTTC. Its translation: CASSTAGTGVYEQYF.

This clonotype showed up just a few times. This rearrangement joins TRBV6-2 or TRBV6-3 to TRBJ2-5; D uncertain. V dropped 5 bases and J dropped 5 bases, with 6 bases sitting between them. The CDR3 contains 11 residues. The germline V gene encodes CDR1 MNHEY and CDR2 SVGEGT. The CDR3 loop is CASSPLETQYF. In DNA, the CDR3 is TGTGCCAGCAGTCCTCTGGAGACCCAGTACTTC.

The gene calls are TRBV12-3 or TRBV12-4 and TRBJ2-4; D remains ambiguous. TRBJ2-1 explains the end of the DNA better; the J call may be wrong. The CDR3 is made up of 14 amino acids. The CDR3 region is CASSLGVVKNIQFF. The DNA of the CDR3 is TGTGCCAGCAGTTTGGGCGTGGTCAAAAACATTCAGTTCTTC.

This clonotype was seen a handful of times. The V gene is TRBV4-3, the J gene TRBJ1-1, with a weak D call TRBD1 (5 bases). Germline V gene data show CDR1 as LGHNA and CDR2 as YSLEER. Trimming shortened V by 1 base and J by 1 base, and 7 bases separated the two germline ends. The CDR3 loop spans 14 amino acids. The CDR3 loop is CASSQGQPNTEAFF. The CDR3 DNA reads as TGCGCCAGCAGCCAAGGACAGCCGAACACTGAAGCTTTCTTT.

The chain has TRBV29-1 and TRBJ1-1; 9 nucleotides align to TRBD1. The trim removed 3 bases at V and 6 bases at J, leaving 5 bases unmatched. This CDR3 contains 13 residues. Germline V gene sequence: CDR1 SQVTM, CDR2 ANQGSEA. The CDR3 loop reads CSVERTGVAEAFF. The CDR3 DNA follows: TGCAGCGTTGAGAGGACAGGGGTGGCTGAAGCTTTCTTT.

The gene calls are TRBV7-8 and TRBJ2-3; weak D call: TRBD1 (6 bases). The CDR3 extends over 15 amino acids. The V gene lost 2 bases and the J gene lost 0 bases, with 9 bases spanning the gap. The V gene's germline CDR1 is SGHVS and CDR2 FQNEAQ. The CDR3 region is CASSLWGLSTDTQYF. The CDR3 DNA follows: TGTGCCAGCAGCTTATGGGGGCTTAGCACAGATACGCAGTATTTT.

This clonotype came up many times. The gene calls are TRBV5-1 and TRBJ2-1; TRBD2 agrees at 9 bases. The V gene's germline CDR1 is SGHRS and CDR2 YFSETQ. The CDR3 totals 15 residues. V was pared by 1 base and J by 4 bases, with 3 bases of the junction left unmatched. The CDR3 region has the DNA TGCGCCAGCAGCTTGTTAGCGGGAGATTACAATGAGCAGTTCTTC. Protein sequence: CASSLLAGDYNEQFF.

This clonotype was seen only a few times. This chain connects TRBV29-1 to TRBJ2-3; no definite D call. Trimming removed 4 bases at V and 6 bases at J, with 14 bases between. Germline V gives CDR1 SQVTM, CDR2 ANQGSEA. The CDR3 has 13 residues. The CDR3 reads CSVGQRVGDTQYF. The CDR3 region has the DNA TGCAGCGTTGGCCAGAGAGTAGGGGATACGCAGTATTTT.

In its sample, this clonotype was seen a few times. The chain couples TRBV5-1 to TRBJ2-3; the match to TRBD2 covers 8 bases. V lost 4 bases and J lost 5; bases outside the gene matches: 9. This CDR3 contains 15 residues. Looked up from germline, CDR1 is SGHRS and CDR2 is YFSETQ. DNA for the CDR3: TGCGCCAGCAGCGTTAGCGGGACGTTGGGAGATACGCAGTATTTT. Translating it yields CASSVSGTLGDTQYF. Filled out from reference TRBV5-1 and TRBJ2-3, the complete variable domain reads KAGVTQTPRYLIKTRGQQVTLSCSPISGHRSVSWYQQTPGQGLQFLFEYFSETQRNKGNFPGRFSGRQFSNSRSEMNVSTLELGDSALYLCASSVSGTLGDTQYFGPGTRLTVL.

This chain connects TRBV11-3 to TRBJ2-3; 11 nucleotides line up with TRBD2. CDR3 length: 15 amino acids. Germline values: CDR1 SGHNT, CDR2 YENEEA. J was trimmed by 6 bases and V by 5 bases; bases with no gene match: 7. CDR3 residues: CASSDIAGGLDTQYF. The DNA for the CDR3 is TGTGCCAGCAGCGACATAGCGGGAGGGCTGGATACGCAGTATTTT.

The chain carries TRBV5-1 and TRBJ1-5; 8 positions match TRBD1. With V trimmed by 6 bases and J by 0 bases, 2 bases remained unmatched. Germline V gives CDR1 SGHRS, CDR2 YFSETQ. CDR3 length: 14 residues. CDR3 DNA: TGCGCCAGCAAAACAGGGGGTAGCAATCAGCCCCAGCATTTT. Protein: CASKTGGSNQPQHF.

The chain's CDR3 is CASSQGRTGRTGELFF. CDR3 sequence (DNA): TGCGCCAGCAGCCAAGGGAGGACAGGGAGGACCGGGGAGCTGTTTTTT. This chain joins TRBV4-3 and TRBJ2-2; the match to TRBD1 covers 8 bases. V lost 1 base and J lost 5; bases outside the gene matches: 6. In germline, CDR1 is LGHNA, CDR2 YSLEER. The CDR3 totals 16 residues.

The J gene is TRBJ2-7, the V gene TRBV5-4; 9 nucleotides match TRBD1. In germline, CDR1 is SGHNT, CDR2 YYREEE (reference sequence). The CDR3 runs 15 residues. V shed 4 bases, J shed 3 bases, and the junction held 8 bases outside the gene matches. CDR3 in DNA: TGTGCCAGCAGCACGTACCGGGACAGGGACTACGAGCAGTACTTC. It is translated as CASSTYRDRDYEQYF. The variable domain in full, completed from reference TRBV5-4 and TRBJ2-7, reads ETGVTQSPTHLIKTRGQQVTLRCSSQSGHNTVSWYQQALGQGPQFIFQYYREEENGRGNFPPRFSGLQFPNYSSELNVNALELDDSALYLCASSTYRDRDYEQYFGPGTRLTVT.

This clonotype came up many times. The chain combines TRBV12-3 or TRBV12-4 with TRBJ2-2, with 9 bases lining up with TRBD1. Trimming took 5 bases from V and 5 from J; bases not matched to a gene: 9. This CDR3 contains 16 residues. The CDR3 reads CASSPRTGEKTGELFF. The CDR3 DNA reads TGTGCCAGCAGTCCCCGGACAGGGGAAAAAACCGGGGAGCTGTTTTTT.